A selection of T cell receptor beta chains follows, all from one sample in a study of OX40 agonist ivuxolimab in advanced cancers. Assay used: immunoSEQ multiplex PCR; TCRdb lists only in-frame clones, some missing. The sample lists 51,000 or so clones, roughly nine tenths occurring once. The starting material was CD4+ or CD8+ T cells sorted from blood, obtained in a trial of the OX40 agonist ivuxolimab. These receptors were obtained from an adult with an advanced solid tumor such as melanoma, head and neck, liver or kidney cancer. The CDR3 runs from the conserved cysteine through the conserved F or W. D genes are given only for firm matches.

V gene,D gene,J gene,CDR3 protein
TRBV6-5,.,TRBJ1-5,CASSPSVSGPEPQHF
TRBV4-1,.,TRBJ2-1,CASSQDPEEGQFF
TRBV4-1,.,TRBJ1-2,CASSHWLGDGYTF
TRBV4-3,TRBD1,TRBJ1-1,CASSQDLWTGTTEAFF
TRBV15,TRBD1,TRBJ2-5,CATSDPRGGERYQETQYF
TRBV7-9,.,TRBJ2-5,CASSLAGGQETQYF
TRBV25-1,.,TRBJ1-2,CATRGVSGYGYTF
TRBV7-2,TRBD1,TRBJ2-5,CASSFRTGGRETQYF
TRBV21-1,.,TRBJ1-6,CASSKDRGLTPLHF
TRBV14,.,TRBJ2-7,CASSFTVNEQYF
TRBV6-5,.,TRBJ1-2,CASSPPGVLSYGYTF
TRBV27,TRBD2,TRBJ2-3,CASSLAGLTDTQYF
TRBV19,.,TRBJ1-1,CASSIVWGDYTEAFF
TRBV6-5,.,TRBJ2-1,CASSYDGGGENEQFF
TRBV27,.,TRBJ2-3,CASSLSSFTDTQYF
TRBV9,.,TRBJ1-1,CASSVNTGNTEAFF
TRBV4-1,TRBD1,TRBJ2-2,CASSQNTGGRSGELFF
TRBV15,TRBD1,TRBJ1-2,CATTDRGRVNYGYTF
TRBV4-1,.,TRBJ2-7,CASSPWTSYEQYF
TRBV4-1,.,TRBJ1-3,CASSQDGNTIYF
TRBV19,.,TRBJ2-7,CASSVKGGPRSYEQYF
TRBV11-2,.,TRBJ1-6,CASSLEIAEALHF
TRBV30,.,TRBJ2-3,CAWSVRGDTQYF
TRBV13,.,TRBJ2-1,CASSLEGGLLEQFF
TRBV5-1,TRBD2,TRBJ2-5,CASSLGLAGDSGLETQYF
TRBV7-6,.,TRBJ1-2,CASSPPGRGERGYTF
TRBV4-1,.,.,CASSQMDSSYEQYF
TRBV19,.,TRBJ1-1,CASSKGLGGTEAFF
TRBV27,.,TRBJ2-5,CASSLLGQETQYF
TRBV18,.,TRBJ1-4,CASSPFTDPNEKLFF
TRBV19,.,TRBJ2-7,CASSARDSTQYEQYF
TRBV10-3,.,TRBJ2-7,CAISGGGDYEQYF
TRBV4-1,.,TRBJ2-7,CASSRLRDGAYEQYF
TRBV5-6,.,TRBJ2-7,CASSERRAYEQYF
TRBV5-1,.,TRBJ2-7,CASSPGSRVGSYEQYF
TRBV7-6,.,TRBJ1-3,CASSPGSGNTIYF
TRBV7-2,.,TRBJ2-7,CASSLAVEQYF
TRBV7-8,.,TRBJ1-1,CASSSGGGWVGNTEAFF
TRBV6-1,.,TRBJ2-7,CASGTGTYYEQYF
TRBV30,TRBD1,TRBJ2-7,CAWAPGTGIHEQYF
TRBV9,.,TRBJ1-1,CASSVPVNTEAFF
TRBV4-2,.,TRBJ2-7,CASSQGTVSSYEQYF
TRBV27,.,TRBJ2-1,CASSLTGSEQFF
TRBV11-2,.,TRBJ2-4,CASSSGSPGHIQYF
TRBV6-6,TRBD1,TRBJ1-2,CAIIGTGKDYGYTF
TRBV27,TRBD1,TRBJ1-6,CASSLSVTGWSPLHF
TRBV14,.,TRBJ1-1,CASSQPLGGAAEAFF
TRBV4-1,.,TRBJ2-1,CASSQDWLPMGEQFF
TRBV10-2,TRBD1,TRBJ1-2,CASSEWTGEHHGYTF
TRBV19,.,TRBJ2-2,CASSIASAGVAGELFF
TRBV6-5,.,TRBJ1-6,CASNHDRGSKTPLHF
TRBV6-4,.,TRBJ2-3,CASSDSDTDTQYF
TRBV7-2,TRBD2,TRBJ2-5,CASSFPGGETQYF
TRBV2,TRBD2,TRBJ2-3,CASKGGLAQWTDTQYF
TRBV30,TRBD1,TRBJ2-3,CAWSSTGGTDTQYF
TRBV9,.,TRBJ2-1,CASSVLTGNSYNEQFF
TRBV12-5,TRBD1,TRBJ1-4,CASGLRDRGSNEKLFF
TRBV11-2,TRBD1,TRBJ1-5,CASSLGTGYSNQPQHF
TRBV7-8,.,TRBJ2-7,CASSLASRNFYEQYF
TRBV4-1,TRBD1,TRBJ1-5,CASSQGQGPQPQHF